One and the same sample provided the 9 T cell receptor beta chains below, sequenced in a study of CD8 T cells in Susac syndrome. The RNA, roughly 0.45 to 1 ug, was put through reverse transcription using random hexamers. TCRdb re-called the immunoSEQ multiplex PCR reads through MiXCR, storing one row per CDR3 protein. Of a few hundred thousand distinct CDR3 sequences detected, around 90% appear once; the ten largest clones hold roughly 0.13%. The material sequenced was CD8+ T cells from PBMCs. These TCRs come from a human donor with multiple sclerosis.

The chain recombines TRBV7-9 with TRBJ2-1; 10 nucleotides align to TRBD2. There are 18 residues in the CDR3. V gave up 1 base and J gave up 4 bases; unmatched junction bases: 10. CDR1 SEHNR and CDR2 FQNEAQ come from the germline V gene (reference sequence). The CDR3 DNA follows: TGTGCCAGCAGCTTAGTCCTAGCGGGAGAAGGGGCATACAATGAGCAGTTCTTC. This sequence encodes CASSLVLAGEGAYNEQFF.

This chain joins TRBV29-1 and TRBJ1-2; tentative D call: TRBD1 (6 bases). Germline V gene lookup returns CDR1 SQVTM and CDR2 ANQGSEA. This CDR3 contains 14 residues. V was shortened by 4 bases and J by 4 bases, with 16 bases between the two germline ends. CDR3 loop: CSVGRDIGFYGYTF. The CDR3 DNA is TGCAGCGTTGGAAGGGACATTGGATTCTATGGCTACACCTTC.

This chain connects TRBV23-1 to TRBJ1-4; 9 bases are shared with TRBD1. TRBV23-1 is noted as an ORF with a role that remains uncertain. The CDR3 runs 14 residues. V lost 6 bases, J lost 8 bases, and 7 bases stayed unmatched. The CDR3 sequence is CASRLRQGGEKLFF. The DNA of the CDR3 is TGCGCCAGCAGGCTCAGACAGGGGGGAGAAAAACTGTTTTTT.

The chain employs TRBV7-9 and TRBJ2-1; 12 bases line up with TRBD2. Germline CDR1 and CDR2: SEHNR and FQNEAQ (reference sequence). This CDR3 region has 15 residues. Trimming removed 2 bases from V and 8 bases from J; junction bases left unmatched: 4. The CDR3 loop reads CASSLLAGGRDEQFF. The CDR3, as DNA: TGTGCCAGCAGCTTACTAGCGGGGGGGCGAGATGAGCAGTTCTTC.

V and J are TRBV15 and TRBJ2-7; D gene unclear. The CDR3 loop spans 12 amino acids. The V end lost 4 bases, the J end lost 3 bases, and 7 bases lay between the germline ends. Germline CDR1 LNHNV, CDR2 YYDKDF (reference sequence). In DNA, the CDR3 is TGTGCCACCAGCAAGGCAGGCTACGAGCAGTACTTC. Its protein is CATSKAGYEQYF.

The rearrangement joins TRBV12-3 or TRBV12-4 to TRBJ2-1, with TRBD1 matching 7 bases. The CDR3 runs 14 residues. J gave up 8 bases and V 6 bases, and 10 bases lay outside the gene matches. As DNA, the CDR3 is TGTGCCAGCAGGGTTGCAGGGGGTTTCGATGAGCAGTTCTTC. Translated, it gives CASRVAGGFDEQFF.

The chain uses TRBV7-9 and TRBJ2-2, with D possibly TRBD2 on 6 matching bases. V was trimmed by 9 bases and J by 7 bases, leaving 24 bases between them. Germline loops: CDR1 SEHNR, CDR2 FQNEAQ (reference sequence). The CDR3 runs to 16 residues. The CDR3 nucleotides read TGTGCCAGTCCCCGCAGGGAGGACGCCCTGGACGGGGAGCTGTTTTTT. Its protein is CASPRREDALDGELFF.

The V call is TRBV20-1, the J call TRBJ2-5; possibly TRBD1 or TRBD2 for D (5 bases each). The V gene's germline CDR1 is DFQATT and CDR2 SNEGSKA (reference sequence). Trimming took 4 bases from V and 4 from J, leaving 10 bases between them. The CDR3 covers 12 residues. CDR3 loop: CSATRGGETQYF. As DNA, the CDR3 is TGCAGTGCTACCCGTGGGGGAGAGACCCAGTACTTC.

This chain joins TRBV30 and TRBJ1-2; the match to TRBD1 covers 9 bases. Looked up from germline, CDR1 is GTSNPN and CDR2 is SVGIG (reference sequence). V lost 2 bases and J lost 6; bases outside the gene matches: 4. This CDR3 has 13 residues. The CDR3 region is CAWSTGGMDGYTF. In DNA, the CDR3 is TGTGCCTGGAGTACAGGGGGCATGGATGGCTACACCTTC.